This T cell receptor beta chain was sequenced during a study of PD-1 blockade in mismatch repair-deficient tumors. The table came from immunoSEQ multiplex PCR; TCRdb's copy has only in-frame clones and leaves some out. In the table there are 65,000 to 80,000 clones, approximately 82% of which are singletons. J lost 5 bases, V lost 4 bases, and 8 bases had no gene match. The germline V gene has CDR1 SGHDT and CDR2 YYEEEE. The length of the CDR3 is 15 residues. The sequence was collected from an adult with mismatch repair-deficient cancer. The sequences come from peripheral blood, collected 2 weeks after starting pembrolizumab. This chain links TRBV5-6 with TRBJ2-7, with 11 bases aligning to TRBD2. The CDR3 DNA sequence: TGTGCCAGCAGCGGGGGACTAGCGGAGAAAGACGAGCAGTACTTC. As protein: CASSGGLAEKDEQYF. Together with reference TRBV5-6 and TRBJ2-7, the CDR3 gives the full variable domain: DAGVTQSPTHLIKTRGQQVTLRCSPKSGHDTVSWYQQALGQGPQFIFQYYEEEERQRGNFPDRFSGHQFPNYSSELNVNALLLGDSALYLCASSGGLAEKDEQYFGPGTRLTVT.